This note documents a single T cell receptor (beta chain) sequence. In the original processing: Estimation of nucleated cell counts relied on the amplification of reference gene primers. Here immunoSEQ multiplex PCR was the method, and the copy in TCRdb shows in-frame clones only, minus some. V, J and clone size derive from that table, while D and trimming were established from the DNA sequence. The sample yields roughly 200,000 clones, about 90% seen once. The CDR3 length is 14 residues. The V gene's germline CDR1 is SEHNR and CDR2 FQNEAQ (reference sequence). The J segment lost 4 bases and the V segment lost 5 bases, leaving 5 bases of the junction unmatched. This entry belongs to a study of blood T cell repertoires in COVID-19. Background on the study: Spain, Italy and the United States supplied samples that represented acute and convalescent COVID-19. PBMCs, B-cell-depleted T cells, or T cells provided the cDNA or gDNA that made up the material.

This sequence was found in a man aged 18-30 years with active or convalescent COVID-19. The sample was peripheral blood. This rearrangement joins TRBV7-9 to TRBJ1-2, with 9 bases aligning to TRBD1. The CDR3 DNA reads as TGTGCCAGCAGCGGGACAGGGATTGGCTATGGCTACACCTTC. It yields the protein CASSGTGIGYGYTF.